This T cell receptor (beta chain) derives from a study of post-analysis software for immune sequencing data. A note on this clonotype: Antigen: not known.

Unique-molecular-identifier-tagged TCR beta cDNA libraries were used. TCRdb reprocessed the PCR reads via MiXCR and lists one record per CDR3 protein. This sample has roughly 670,000 distinct CDR3 sequences; around 60% occur once, and the top ten carry roughly 12%. Whole-study findings and limits: Patients had higher frequencies than controls of roughly 5 TRBV segments, including TRBV5-6, TRBV5-1 and TRBV20-1.

With 2 bases clipped from V and 0 bases from J, the junction kept 6 bases outside the gene matches. The V gene's germline CDR1 is MNHEY and CDR2 SMNVEV (reference sequence). This CDR3 is built from 17 residues. The receptor was derived from a girl under 10 years old with multiple sclerosis. Sequencing was carried out using blood. This sequence joins TRBV27 and TRBJ2-3; 9 bases fit TRBD1. The CDR3: CASSLRGTGISTDTQYF. DNA for the CDR3: TGTGCCAGCAGTTTACGGGGGACAGGGATCAGCACAGATACGCAGTATTTT.